This is a list of T cell receptor beta chains from one sample in a study of beta chain features in type 1 diabetes. Assay: immunoSEQ multiplex PCR; the TCRdb copy retains only in-frame clones and omits some. The sample includes more than 250,000 clones, around 21% of them seen just once. The sample consisted of naive CD4+ T cells from blood. The receptors shown here come from a woman in her thirties or forties with type 1 diabetes. Both conserved end residues are part of each CDR3. The order of the fields is J gene, clone size, V gene, D gene, CDR3 DNA, CDR3 protein. The D gene is left open where the match is weak. Expanded clones are given a class, and other clones once, few, many or no size at all.

J gene: TRBJ2-7
clone size: -
V gene: TRBV5-1
D gene: TRBD1
CDR3 DNA: TGCGCCAGCAGCTTGCGGACAGGGGGGGACCAGCAGTACTTC
CDR3 protein: CASSLRTGGDQQYF

J gene: TRBJ2-5
clone size: few
V gene: TRBV9
D gene: -
CDR3 DNA: TGTGCCAGCAGCGTCCAGGGGCAAGAGACCCAGTACTTC
CDR3 protein: CASSVQGQETQYF

J gene: TRBJ1-4
clone size: -
V gene: TRBV29-1
D gene: -
CDR3 DNA: TGCAGCGTTGGCCGGACTAATGAAAAACTGTTTTTT
CDR3 protein: CSVGRTNEKLFF

J gene: TRBJ2-2
clone size: few
V gene: TRBV27
D gene: TRBD1
CDR3 DNA: TGTGCCTGCGGGACAGGGAACACCGGGGAGCTGTTTTTT
CDR3 protein: CACGTGNTGELFF

J gene: TRBJ1-1
clone size: -
V gene: TRBV7-2
D gene: -
CDR3 DNA: TGTGCCAGCAGCCTGACAGGCACTGAAGCTTTCTTT
CDR3 protein: CASSLTGTEAFF

J gene: TRBJ2-7
clone size: -
V gene: TRBV4-3
D gene: TRBD1
CDR3 DNA: TGCGCCAGCAGCCACTGGGGGACAGGGGACCACGAGCAGTACTTC
CDR3 protein: CASSHWGTGDHEQYF

J gene: TRBJ2-5
clone size: -
V gene: TRBV28
D gene: TRBD1
CDR3 DNA: TGTGCCAGCAGGGCTGACAGGGGGCGCGAGACCCAGTACTTC
CDR3 protein: CASRADRGRETQYF

J gene: TRBJ2-5
clone size: few
V gene: TRBV20-1
D gene: -
CDR3 DNA: TGCAGTGCTCCCCGGGAGACCCAGTACTTC
CDR3 protein: CSAPRETQYF

J gene: TRBJ1-6
clone size: -
V gene: TRBV6-6
D gene: TRBD1
CDR3 DNA: TGTGCCAGCAGCCGTACAGGGGAGGTAGTTAATTCACCCCTCCACTTT
CDR3 protein: CASSRTGEVVNSPLHF

J gene: TRBJ1-4
clone size: few
V gene: TRBV7-9
D gene: -
CDR3 DNA: TGTGCCAGCAGCTTAAGTCAGGGGACTAATGAAAAACTGTTTTTT
CDR3 protein: CASSLSQGTNEKLFF

J gene: TRBJ1-1
clone size: -
V gene: TRBV18
D gene: -
CDR3 DNA: TGTGCCAGCTCACCTCTGGCGGCGAACACTGAAGCTTTCTTT
CDR3 protein: CASSPLAANTEAFF

J gene: TRBJ1-2
clone size: few
V gene: TRBV5-4
D gene: -
CDR3 DNA: TGTGCCAGCAGCTTGGTCTTGGGAGGGAACTATGGCTACACCTTC
CDR3 protein: CASSLVLGGNYGYTF

J gene: TRBJ1-1
clone size: -
V gene: TRBV7-9
D gene: -
CDR3 DNA: TGTGCCAGCAGCCCGGGGGCGCAGGGAGGGACTGAAGCTTTCTTT
CDR3 protein: CASSPGAQGGTEAFF

J gene: TRBJ1-1
clone size: -
V gene: TRBV13
D gene: -
CDR3 DNA: TGTGCCAGCAGCTTAGTAAACACTGAAGCTTTCTTT
CDR3 protein: CASSLVNTEAFF

J gene: TRBJ2-6
clone size: -
V gene: TRBV7-2
D gene: TRBD1
CDR3 DNA: TGTGCCAGCAGCTCTCCGGGACAGGGAAGTTCTGGGGCCAACGTCCTGACTTTC
CDR3 protein: CASSSPGQGSSGANVLTF

J gene: TRBJ2-3
clone size: few
V gene: TRBV30
D gene: TRBD2
CDR3 DNA: TGTGCCTGGGGGGAGGGGGATACGCAGTATTTT
CDR3 protein: CAWGEGDTQYF

J gene: TRBJ2-5
clone size: few
V gene: TRBV7-2
D gene: TRBD2
CDR3 DNA: TGTGCCAGCAGCCCAGGGCCTAGCGGGCGCCAGGGGACCCAGTACTTC
CDR3 protein: CASSPGPSGRQGTQYF

J gene: TRBJ2-7
clone size: few
V gene: TRBV5-1
D gene: TRBD2
CDR3 DNA: TGCGCCAGCGGTGTGGGTAGCGGGAGACGCGAGCAGTACTTC
CDR3 protein: CASGVGSGRREQYF

J gene: TRBJ1-2
clone size: once
V gene: TRBV18
D gene: -
CDR3 DNA: TGTGCCAGCTCACCAGGGGACATCTATGGCTACACCTTC
CDR3 protein: CASSPGDIYGYTF

J gene: TRBJ2-1
clone size: -
V gene: TRBV9
D gene: TRBD2
CDR3 DNA: TGTGCCAGCAGCGTAGTTAGCGGGAGCTCCTACAATGAGCAGTTCTTC
CDR3 protein: CASSVVSGSSYNEQFF

J gene: TRBJ2-1
clone size: -
V gene: TRBV7-7
D gene: -
CDR3 DNA: TGTGCTAGCAGCTTAGGGATGGTCGACTTGCCTGAGCAGTTCTTC
CDR3 protein: CASSLGMVDLPEQFF

J gene: TRBJ1-1
clone size: -
V gene: TRBV16
D gene: TRBD1
CDR3 DNA: TGTGCCAGCAGCCAAGGGGACAGAAACTTGAACACTGAAGCTTTCTTT
CDR3 protein: CASSQGDRNLNTEAFF

J gene: TRBJ1-1
clone size: few
V gene: TRBV4-2
D gene: TRBD1
CDR3 DNA: TGTGCCAGCAGGATACAGGGGGACACTGAAGCTTTCTTT
CDR3 protein: CASRIQGDTEAFF

J gene: TRBJ2-1
clone size: -
V gene: TRBV7-3
D gene: TRBD2
CDR3 DNA: TGTGCCAGCAGCCCCGCTAGCGGGGGGGGACATGAGCAGTTCTTC
CDR3 protein: CASSPASGGGHEQFF

J gene: TRBJ2-4
clone size: -
V gene: TRBV11-2
D gene: -
CDR3 DNA: TGTGCCAGCAGCTCCGGGATCCGAGTAGCCAAAAACATTCAGTACTTC
CDR3 protein: CASSSGIRVAKNIQYF

J gene: TRBJ2-5
clone size: few
V gene: TRBV19
D gene: -
CDR3 DNA: TGTGCCAGCGGAGCAACAGGCTCGGAGACCCAGTACTTC
CDR3 protein: CASGATGSETQYF

J gene: TRBJ1-5
clone size: -
V gene: TRBV18
D gene: TRBD1
CDR3 DNA: TGTGCCAGCTCACCAGGACAGGGGAGTCTCCAGCCCCAGCATTTT
CDR3 protein: CASSPGQGSLQPQHF

J gene: TRBJ1-5
clone size: -
V gene: TRBV2
D gene: -
CDR3 DNA: TGTGCCAGCAGTCGTGGGGGCACGGGCAATCAGCCCCAGCATTTT
CDR3 protein: CASSRGGTGNQPQHF

J gene: TRBJ2-1
clone size: -
V gene: TRBV11-2
D gene: TRBD2
CDR3 DNA: TGTGCCAGCAGCTTAGTTGGGTTGGGTTGGCGGGAGGACCTCCCGTTCTTC
CDR3 protein: CASSLVGLGWREDLPFF

J gene: TRBJ2-7
clone size: -
V gene: TRBV29-1
D gene: -
CDR3 DNA: TGCAGCGTTGCAACGGGGACCTACGAGCAGTACTTC
CDR3 protein: CSVATGTYEQYF

J gene: TRBJ2-4
clone size: few
V gene: TRBV2
D gene: TRBD2
CDR3 DNA: TGTGCCAGCAGTGAATTTACTAGCGGGGTCAAAAACATTCAGTACTTC
CDR3 protein: CASSEFTSGVKNIQYF

J gene: TRBJ2-1
clone size: few
V gene: TRBV30
D gene: TRBD2
CDR3 DNA: TGTGCCTGGAACCCCTGGGGACTAGCGGGAGATAGCTCCTACAATGAGCAGTTCTTC
CDR3 protein: CAWNPWGLAGDSSYNEQFF

J gene: TRBJ2-7
clone size: few
V gene: TRBV4-3
D gene: -
CDR3 DNA: TGCGCCAGCAGCCGAGCAGGGACCTACGAGCAGTACTTC
CDR3 protein: CASSRAGTYEQYF